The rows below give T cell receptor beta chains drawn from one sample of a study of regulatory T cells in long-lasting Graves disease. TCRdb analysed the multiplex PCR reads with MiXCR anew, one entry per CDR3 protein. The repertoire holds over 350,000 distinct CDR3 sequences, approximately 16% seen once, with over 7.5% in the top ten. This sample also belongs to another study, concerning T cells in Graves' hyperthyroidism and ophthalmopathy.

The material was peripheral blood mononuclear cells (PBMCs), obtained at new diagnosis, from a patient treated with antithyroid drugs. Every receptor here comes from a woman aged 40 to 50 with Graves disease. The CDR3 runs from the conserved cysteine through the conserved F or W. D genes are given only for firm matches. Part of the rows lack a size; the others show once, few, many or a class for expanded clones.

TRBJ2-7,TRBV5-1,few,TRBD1,CASSVTGTGGFEQYF,TGCGCCAGCAGCGTCACCGGGACAGGGGGCTTCGAGCAGTACTTC
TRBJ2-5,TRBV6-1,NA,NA,CASRGLAGKETQYF,TGTGCCAGCCGGGGACTCGCTGGCAAAGAGACCCAGTACTTC
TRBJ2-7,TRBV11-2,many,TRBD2,CASSPGVAGKGFRAYEQYF,TGTGCCAGCAGCCCCGGGGTAGCGGGAAAGGGGTTTAGGGCCTACGAGCAGTACTTC
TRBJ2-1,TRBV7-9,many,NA,CASSLAAGDEQFF,TGTGCCAGCAGCTTAGCGGCAGGGGATGAGCAGTTCTTC
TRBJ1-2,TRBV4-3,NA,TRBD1,CASSQEGQSTLLKGYTF,TGCGCCAGCAGCCAAGAGGGACAGTCTACCCTCCTTAAGGGCTACACCTTC
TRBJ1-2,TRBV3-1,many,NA,CASSQDAGVGYTF,TGTGCCAGCAGCCAAGATGCGGGGGTCGGCTACACCTTC
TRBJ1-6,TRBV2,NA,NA,CASSEEAANSPLHF,TGTGCCAGCAGTGAAGAGGCCGCCAATTCACCCCTCCACTTT
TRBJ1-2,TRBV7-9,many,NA,CASSLVLDRQDGYTF,TGTGCCAGCAGCTTAGTTCTGGATCGTCAGGATGGCTACACCTTC
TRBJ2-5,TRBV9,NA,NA,CASSVEGLQETQYF,TGTGCCAGCAGCGTAGAAGGGTTACAAGAGACCCAGTACTTC
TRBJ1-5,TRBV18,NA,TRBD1,CVSSAGQGVEPQHF,TGTGTCAGCTCAGCAGGACAGGGTGTGGAGCCCCAGCATTTT
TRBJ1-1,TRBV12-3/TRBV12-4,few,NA,CASTQGTEAFF,TGTGCCAGCACTCAGGGTACTGAAGCTTTCTTT
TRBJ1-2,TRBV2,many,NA,CASREDGYTF,TGTGCCAGCAGGGAGGATGGCTACACCTTC
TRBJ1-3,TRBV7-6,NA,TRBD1,CASSTDPGTALSGNTIYF,TGTGCCAGCAGCACGGACCCCGGGACAGCGCTCTCTGGAAACACCATATATTTT
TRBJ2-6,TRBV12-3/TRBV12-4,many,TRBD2,CASSRTSGLSGANVLTF,TGTGCCAGCAGTAGGACTAGCGGGCTCTCTGGGGCCAACGTCCTGACTTTC
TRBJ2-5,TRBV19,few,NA,CASSSGISFGGQTQYF,TGTGCCAGTAGTTCAGGGATCAGCTTTGGGGGTCAGACCCAGTACTTC
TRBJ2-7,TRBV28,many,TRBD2,CASSQGLGRSYEQYF,TGTGCCAGCAGCCAAGGACTAGGTCGGTCCTACGAGCAGTACTTC
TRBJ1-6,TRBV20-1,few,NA,CSARMGARNSPLHF,TGCAGTGCTAGAATGGGGGCGCGTAATTCACCCCTCCACTTT
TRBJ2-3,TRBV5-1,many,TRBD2,CASSLVGGSEWPDTQYF,TGCGCCAGCAGCTTGGTCGGCGGGAGTGAATGGCCAGATACGCAGTATTTT
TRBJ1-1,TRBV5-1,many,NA,CASSLSSGTHEAFF,TGCGCCAGCAGCTTGTCCAGCGGGACCCATGAAGCTTTCTTT
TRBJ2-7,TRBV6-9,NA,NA,CASRDRDLVGRNEQYF,TGCGCCAGCAGGGATAGGGACCTCGTGGGACGAAACGAGCAGTACTTC